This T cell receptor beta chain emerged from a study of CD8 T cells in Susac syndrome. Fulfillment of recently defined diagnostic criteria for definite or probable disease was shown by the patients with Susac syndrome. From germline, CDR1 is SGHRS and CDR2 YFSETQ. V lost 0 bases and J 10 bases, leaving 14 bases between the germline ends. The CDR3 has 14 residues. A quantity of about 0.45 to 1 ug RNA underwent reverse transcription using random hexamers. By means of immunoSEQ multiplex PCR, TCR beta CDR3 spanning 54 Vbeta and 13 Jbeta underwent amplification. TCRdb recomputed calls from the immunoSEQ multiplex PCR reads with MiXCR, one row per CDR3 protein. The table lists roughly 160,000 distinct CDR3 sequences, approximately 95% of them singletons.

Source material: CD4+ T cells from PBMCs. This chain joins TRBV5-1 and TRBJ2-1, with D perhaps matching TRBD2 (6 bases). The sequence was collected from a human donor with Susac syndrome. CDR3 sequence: CASSLDPGVGEQFF. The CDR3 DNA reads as TGCGCCAGCAGCTTGGATCCGGGAGTGGGGGAGCAGTTCTTC. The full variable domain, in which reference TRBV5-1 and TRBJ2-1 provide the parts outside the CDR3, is KAGVTQTPRYLIKTRGQQVTLSCSPISGHRSVSWYQQTPGQGLQFLFEYFSETQRNKGNFPGRFSGRQFSNSRSEMNVSTLELGDSALYLCASSLDPGVGEQFFGPGTRLTVL.